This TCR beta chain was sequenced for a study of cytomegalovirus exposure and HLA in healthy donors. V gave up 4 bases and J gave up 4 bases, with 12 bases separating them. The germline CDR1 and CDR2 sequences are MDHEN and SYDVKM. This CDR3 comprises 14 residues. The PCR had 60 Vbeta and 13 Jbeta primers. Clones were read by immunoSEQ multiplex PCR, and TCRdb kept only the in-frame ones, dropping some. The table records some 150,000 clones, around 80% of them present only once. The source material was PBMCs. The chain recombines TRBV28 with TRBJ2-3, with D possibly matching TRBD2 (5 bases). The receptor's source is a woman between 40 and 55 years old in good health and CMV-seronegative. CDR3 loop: CASSSPRTSDTQYF. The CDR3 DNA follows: TGTGCCAGCAGTTCCCCCCGGACTTCAGATACGCAGTATTTT.